One and the same sample provided the 14 T cell receptor beta chains below, sequenced in a study of blood T cell repertoires in COVID-19. Using immunoSEQ multiplex PCR, the repertoire was profiled, and TCRdb retains in-frame clones only, with some absent. The sample has fewer than 450,000 clones; over 75% are singletons. Source material: PBMCs or T cells enriched from blood (not recorded which). These receptors originate from a woman in her 40s with acute COVID-19.

J is TRBJ1-5 and V is TRBV6-5, with D possibly being TRBD1 (6 bases). The CDR3 covers 15 residues. From germline, CDR1 is MNHEY and CDR2 SVGAGI. V shed 6 bases and J shed 6 bases, with 18 bases lying between them. The CDR3 region is CASSPGVDAIQPQHF. The CDR3 nucleotides are TGTGCCAGCAGCCCAGGGGTTGATGCTATTCAGCCCCAGCATTTT.

The chain combines TRBV6-5 with TRBJ1-2; possible D gene TRBD1, 5 bases. The CDR3 is 15 amino acids. V shed 5 bases and J shed 4 bases, with 17 bases lying between them. Germline assignment: CDR1 MNHEY and CDR2 SVGAGI. CDR3 nucleotides: TGTGCCAGCAGTCCCCTTAGGGGTACGACCTATGGCTACACCTTC. This gives the protein CASSPLRGTTYGYTF.

This clone was detected once. The genes are TRBV7-2 and TRBJ1-5; the D gene is possibly TRBD1 (5 bases). The CDR3 is 15 residues long. Per germline, CDR1 SGHTA and CDR2 FQGNSA. V lost 5 bases, J lost 0 bases, and 11 bases lay in between. The CDR3 reads CASSPSGSSNQPQHF. The CDR3 DNA reads TGTGCCAGCAGCCCCTCAGGGTCTAGCAATCAGCCCCAGCATTTT.

The V and J genes are TRBV6-1 and TRBJ2-6; the D gene is possibly TRBD1 (5 bases). The ends were cut back, 6 bases at V and 1 base at J, with 10 bases in the middle. CDR3 length: 15 residues. Germline CDR1 reads MNHNS; CDR2 reads SASEGT. The CDR3 here is CASRLQGSGANVLTF. As DNA, the CDR3 is TGTGCCAGCAGGCTCCAGGGTTCTGGGGCCAACGTCCTGACTTTC.

This chain links TRBV4-1 with TRBJ1-1; possible D gene TRBD1, 5 bases. The CDR3 loop spans 13 amino acids. Per germline, CDR1 MGHRA and CDR2 YSYEKL. Deletions cut 7 bases from V and 5 bases from J, with 14 bases between. In DNA, the CDR3 is TGCGCCAGCACCCCCGGGGGGAGGACTGAAGCTTTCTTT. Its protein is CASTPGGRTEAFF.

This chain uses TRBV24-1 with TRBJ2-3; 9 nucleotides agree with TRBD2. The V segment lost 4 bases and the J segment 0 bases; nucleotides outside the gene matches: 10. Germline V gene sequence: CDR1 KGHDR, CDR2 SFDVKD. This CDR3 comprises 18 residues. CDR3 loop: CATSDPFPSGGSTDTQYF. The CDR3 region has the DNA TGTGCCACCAGTGACCCCTTCCCCAGCGGGGGGAGCACAGATACGCAGTATTTT.

This clone was counted a few times. The rearrangement joins TRBV7-9 to TRBJ1-2, with D maybe TRBD1 (5 bases). Trimming pared 3 bases from V and 7 bases from J, leaving 12 bases between. The CDR3 contains 13 residues. Looked up from germline, CDR1 is SEHNR and CDR2 is FQNEAQ (reference sequence). CDR3 nucleotides: TGTGCCAGCAGCTTCGGGGGAAGTTTTGGCTACACCTTC. It codes for CASSFGGSFGYTF.

The chain combines TRBV5-6 with TRBJ1-3, with 11 bases identical to TRBD1. The germline V gene has CDR1 SGHDT and CDR2 YYEEEE. Unmatched junction bases numbered 5, after V lost 3 bases and J lost 0 bases. The CDR3 contains 17 residues. This CDR3 is CASSYGQGAFSGNTIYF. CDR3 DNA: TGTGCCAGCAGCTATGGACAGGGGGCCTTCTCTGGAAACACCATATATTTT.

The rearrangement uses TRBV25-1 and TRBJ1-5, with unresolved D. This CDR3 has 15 residues. The germline V and J ends were trimmed by 4 bases and 2 bases, with 12 bases remaining between them. CDR1 is MGHDK, CDR2 SYGVNS, per germline. In DNA form, the CDR3 reads TGTGCCAGCAGTGGGGTGGGCAAAGGCAATCAGCCCCAGCATTTT. Residues: CASSGVGKGNQPQHF.

The V and J genes are TRBV5-4 and TRBJ1-2, with D tentatively TRBD1 (6 bases). Germline V gene sequence: CDR1 SGHNT, CDR2 YYREEE (reference sequence). The CDR3 extends over 13 amino acids. With 3 bases removed from V and 4 bases from J, the gap between germline ends came to 10 bases. The CDR3 DNA is TGTGCCAGCAGCTGGCAGGGGATCTATGGCTACACCTTC. This encodes CASSWQGIYGYTF.

The chain recombines TRBV30 with TRBJ1-4; 7 bases map to TRBD1. CDR1 and CDR2 (germline): GTSNPN, SVGIG (reference sequence). The CDR3 consists of 14 residues. The J segment lost 4 bases and the V segment lost 3 bases, leaving 5 bases of the junction unmatched. The CDR3 nucleotides are TGTGCCTGGAGCACAGGGGATTTTAATGAAAAACTGTTTTTT. It translates to CAWSTGDFNEKLFF.

This clone was counted a few times. Different DNA sequences within this sample yield the same CDR3. The chain has TRBV30 and TRBJ1-5, with 7 positions matching TRBD1. Germline V gene lookup returns CDR1 GTSNPN and CDR2 SVGIG (reference sequence). The J segment lost 3 bases and the V segment lost 1 base, leaving 3 bases of the junction unmatched. The CDR3 runs 14 residues. The CDR3 protein is CAWSAGQINQPQHF. CDR3 nucleotide sequence: TGTGCCTGGAGTGCGGGACAGATCAATCAGCCCCAGCATTTT.

This clone appeared a single time. The chain is built from TRBV5-6 and TRBJ1-2; 9 bases line up with TRBD1. J was trimmed by 5 bases and V by 4 bases; bases with no gene match: 9. The CDR3 has 15 residues. The germline V gene encodes CDR1 SGHDT and CDR2 YYEEEE. CDR3 loop: CASSPGTGLQYGYTF. The CDR3 DNA sequence: TGTGCCAGCAGCCCGGGGACAGGGTTGCAGTATGGCTACACCTTC.

CDR3 protein: CAWERGGNTEAFF. In DNA form, the CDR3 reads TGTGCCTGGGAACGTGGAGGGAACACTGAAGCTTTCTTT. The rearrangement links TRBV30 to TRBJ1-1; D unclear. Germline lookup yields CDR1 GTSNPN and CDR2 SVGIG (reference sequence). This CDR3 region has 13 residues. Trimming stripped 5 bases from V and 1 base from J, with 11 bases between.